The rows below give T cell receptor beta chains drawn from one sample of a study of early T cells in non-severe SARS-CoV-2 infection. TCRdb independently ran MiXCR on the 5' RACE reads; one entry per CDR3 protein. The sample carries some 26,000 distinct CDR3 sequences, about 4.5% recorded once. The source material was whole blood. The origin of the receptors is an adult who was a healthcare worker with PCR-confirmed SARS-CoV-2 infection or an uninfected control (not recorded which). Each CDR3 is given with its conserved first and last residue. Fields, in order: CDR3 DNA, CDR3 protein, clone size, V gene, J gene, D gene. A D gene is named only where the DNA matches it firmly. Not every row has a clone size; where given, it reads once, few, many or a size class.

cdr3_nt: TGTGCCAGCAGCTTCTCACAGAATCAGCCCCAGCATTTT
cdr3_aa: CASSFSQNQPQHF
clone_size: NA
v_call: TRBV7-2
j_call: TRBJ1-5
d_call: NA

cdr3_nt: TGCAGTGCTAGGGAGCGGGGGGCGGGAGATACGCAGTATTTT
cdr3_aa: CSARERGAGDTQYF
clone_size: many
v_call: TRBV20-1
j_call: TRBJ2-3
d_call: TRBD2

cdr3_nt: TGTGCCAGCAGCTTGGATCCGAATTATGGCTACACCTTC
cdr3_aa: CASSLDPNYGYTF
clone_size: many
v_call: TRBV5-4
j_call: TRBJ1-2
d_call: NA

cdr3_nt: TGTGCCAGCAGATCACTCACAGGGTTAAATCAGCCCCAGCATTTT
cdr3_aa: CASRSLTGLNQPQHF
clone_size: many
v_call: TRBV6-1
j_call: TRBJ1-5
d_call: NA

cdr3_nt: TGTGCCAGTAGTATGACAGGGACCTTCAATCAGCCCCAGCATTTT
cdr3_aa: CASSMTGTFNQPQHF
clone_size: medium-sized
v_call: TRBV19
j_call: TRBJ1-5
d_call: TRBD1

cdr3_nt: TGTGCCAGCAGCCTGTATGGGACAGGGAACACTGAAGCTTTCTTT
cdr3_aa: CASSLYGTGNTEAFF
clone_size: many
v_call: TRBV3-1
j_call: TRBJ1-1
d_call: TRBD1

cdr3_nt: TGTGCCAGCACCCGGGGGCCAGAGACCCAGTACTTC
cdr3_aa: CASTRGPETQYF
clone_size: NA
v_call: TRBV12-3/TRBV12-4
j_call: TRBJ2-5
d_call: NA

cdr3_nt: TGCAGTGCTAGAGGGGAGGGTAACTATGGCTACACCTTC
cdr3_aa: CSARGEGNYGYTF
clone_size: many
v_call: TRBV20-1
j_call: TRBJ1-2
d_call: NA

cdr3_nt: TGTGCCAGCAGTCTAGCGGGGGCGGGCGGGGAGCTGTTTTTT
cdr3_aa: CASSLAGAGGELFF
clone_size: NA
v_call: TRBV6-6
j_call: TRBJ2-2
d_call: TRBD2

cdr3_nt: TGTGCCAGCAGTAACAGGGATTCAACTAATGAAAAACTGTTTTTT
cdr3_aa: CASSNRDSTNEKLFF
clone_size: few
v_call: TRBV5-6
j_call: TRBJ1-4
d_call: NA

cdr3_nt: TGTGCCAGCAGCCTTAACAGGGGGCTGGACACTGAAGCTTTCTTT
cdr3_aa: CASSLNRGLDTEAFF
clone_size: many
v_call: TRBV6-5
j_call: TRBJ1-1
d_call: TRBD1

cdr3_nt: TGCAGCGTTGACTCGGGGGCAGGCCAGCCCCAGCATTTT
cdr3_aa: CSVDSGAGQPQHF
clone_size: many
v_call: TRBV29-1
j_call: TRBJ1-5
d_call: NA

cdr3_nt: TGTGCCACCAGCAGAGGGGGAGGACAGGCCGTGCCCCAAGAGACCCAGTACTTC
cdr3_aa: CATSRGGGQAVPQETQYF
clone_size: many
v_call: TRBV15
j_call: TRBJ2-5
d_call: NA

cdr3_nt: TGCGCCAGCAGCTTACAGGGGCGGGAGACTGAAGCTTTCTTT
cdr3_aa: CASSLQGRETEAFF
clone_size: many
v_call: TRBV5-1
j_call: TRBJ1-1
d_call: TRBD1

cdr3_nt: TGCAGCGTGGAAACCTACAATGAGCAGTTCTTC
cdr3_aa: CSVETYNEQFF
clone_size: few
v_call: TRBV29-1
j_call: TRBJ2-1
d_call: NA

cdr3_nt: TGTGCCAGCAGTCGCGTTACAGGGATAGACACTGAAGCTTTCTTT
cdr3_aa: CASSRVTGIDTEAFF
clone_size: many
v_call: TRBV27
j_call: TRBJ1-1
d_call: NA

cdr3_nt: TGTGCCAGCAGCCAGGGACTAGCGGGGGGTCCTAGCTCCTACAATGAGCAGTTCTTC
cdr3_aa: CASSQGLAGGPSSYNEQFF
clone_size: many
v_call: TRBV4-2
j_call: TRBJ2-1
d_call: TRBD2

cdr3_nt: TGTGCCAGCAGCTTAGACCCAGGCACAGATACGCAGTATTTT
cdr3_aa: CASSLDPGTDTQYF
clone_size: NA
v_call: TRBV7-9
j_call: TRBJ2-3
d_call: NA

cdr3_nt: TGTGCCAGCAGCACTAACCACAGGGGCGGAACTGAAGCTTTCTTT
cdr3_aa: CASSTNHRGGTEAFF
clone_size: many
v_call: TRBV27
j_call: TRBJ1-1
d_call: TRBD1

cdr3_nt: TGCGCCAGCGGAGAGTACAGGGAGTTAAGCACAGATACGCAGTATTTT
cdr3_aa: CASGEYRELSTDTQYF
clone_size: many
v_call: TRBV5-1
j_call: TRBJ2-3
d_call: NA

cdr3_nt: TGTGCCAGCAGCGTAAGGACAGGCAGCACAGATACGCAGTATTTT
cdr3_aa: CASSVRTGSTDTQYF
clone_size: many
v_call: TRBV9
j_call: TRBJ2-3
d_call: TRBD1

cdr3_nt: TGTGCCAGCAGCGACGGAGGGGGACCCCGGGCGGGCACTGAAGCTTTCTTT
cdr3_aa: CASSDGGGPRAGTEAFF
clone_size: many
v_call: TRBV5-8
j_call: TRBJ1-1
d_call: NA

cdr3_nt: TGCTCTAGCGGGGGGCAGAATTCACCCCTCCACTTT
cdr3_aa: CSSGGQNSPLHF
clone_size: many
v_call: TRBV20-1
j_call: TRBJ1-6
d_call: NA

cdr3_nt: TGCAGCGTTGATCGGGGAGACGGGGAGCTGTTTTTT
cdr3_aa: CSVDRGDGELFF
clone_size: many
v_call: TRBV29-1
j_call: TRBJ2-2
d_call: NA

cdr3_nt: TGCGCCAGCAGCCGTGGCGGGGGGGCCTACGAGCAGTACTTC
cdr3_aa: CASSRGGGAYEQYF
clone_size: many
v_call: TRBV10-2
j_call: TRBJ2-7
d_call: TRBD2

cdr3_nt: TGCGCCAGCAGCTTACAGGGAGTTGAAGCTTTCTTT
cdr3_aa: CASSLQGVEAFF
clone_size: NA
v_call: TRBV5-1
j_call: TRBJ1-1
d_call: NA

cdr3_nt: TGTGCCACCAGTGAGCTAGCGGGGGGGAGCTCCTACAATGAGCAGTTCTTC
cdr3_aa: CATSELAGGSSYNEQFF
clone_size: many
v_call: TRBV24-1
j_call: TRBJ2-1
d_call: TRBD2

cdr3_nt: TGCAGCGTGAGGACAGGGGTAAACACTGAAGCTTTCTTT
cdr3_aa: CSVRTGVNTEAFF
clone_size: NA
v_call: TRBV29-1
j_call: TRBJ1-1
d_call: TRBD1

cdr3_nt: TGCAGTGCGGTTCCAAATTCGGGACGGCAAGAGACCCAGTACTTC
cdr3_aa: CSAVPNSGRQETQYF
clone_size: many
v_call: TRBV20-1
j_call: TRBJ2-5
d_call: NA

cdr3_nt: TGTGCCAGCAGGGAAAATTGGCAGTCTAACTATGGCTACACCTTC
cdr3_aa: CASRENWQSNYGYTF
clone_size: many
v_call: TRBV6-1
j_call: TRBJ1-2
d_call: NA

cdr3_nt: TGCGCCAGCAGCTTGTCTACAACTAATGAAAAACTGTTTTTT
cdr3_aa: CASSLSTTNEKLFF
clone_size: many
v_call: TRBV5-1
j_call: TRBJ1-4
d_call: NA

cdr3_nt: TGCGCCAGCAGCTTGGACAGACCCCATAACACTGAAGCTTTCTTT
cdr3_aa: CASSLDRPHNTEAFF
clone_size: many
v_call: TRBV5-1
j_call: TRBJ1-1
d_call: NA

cdr3_nt: TGTGCCAGCAGTGAAGGGGGACAGGGAACCAACTATGGCTACACCTTC
cdr3_aa: CASSEGGQGTNYGYTF
clone_size: many
v_call: TRBV25-1
j_call: TRBJ1-2
d_call: TRBD1

cdr3_nt: TGTGCCAGCTCACCCCTCTCGACAGGGGGCACAGATACGCAGTATTTT
cdr3_aa: CASSPLSTGGTDTQYF
clone_size: NA
v_call: TRBV18
j_call: TRBJ2-3
d_call: TRBD1

cdr3_nt: TGTGCCTGGAGTGGCAAGGGACTAGCGGTTCAGTACTTC
cdr3_aa: CAWSGKGLAVQYF
clone_size: many
v_call: TRBV30
j_call: TRBJ2-4
d_call: TRBD2

cdr3_nt: TGCAGTGCTCCCAGACTAGCGGGGGGCCACACAGATACGCAGTATTTT
cdr3_aa: CSAPRLAGGHTDTQYF
clone_size: many
v_call: TRBV20-1
j_call: TRBJ2-3
d_call: TRBD2

cdr3_nt: TGTGCCAGCACCCCTGGAGCAGGCGTCTACGAGCAGTACTTC
cdr3_aa: CASTPGAGVYEQYF
clone_size: many
v_call: TRBV6-2/TRBV6-3
j_call: TRBJ2-7
d_call: NA

cdr3_nt: TGTGCCAGCAGCAGGACAGGAGATGGCTACACCTTC
cdr3_aa: CASSRTGDGYTF
clone_size: many
v_call: TRBV5-5
j_call: TRBJ1-2
d_call: TRBD1

cdr3_nt: TGCGCCAGCAGCCAAGTGGGTACGACTAGCGGGGGAAATCAGTTCTTC
cdr3_aa: CASSQVGTTSGGNQFF
clone_size: many
v_call: TRBV4-1
j_call: TRBJ2-1
d_call: TRBD2

cdr3_nt: TGTGCCAGCACCGACCCCCAGCGCAATCAGCCCCAGCATTTT
cdr3_aa: CASTDPQRNQPQHF
clone_size: many
v_call: TRBV28
j_call: TRBJ1-5
d_call: NA

cdr3_nt: TGTGCCAGCAGCAGGCGGAACAGTGCAACTAATGAAAAACTGTTTTTT
cdr3_aa: CASSRRNSATNEKLFF
clone_size: many
v_call: TRBV6-2/TRBV6-3
j_call: TRBJ1-4
d_call: NA

cdr3_nt: TGCAGCGTTGAAGACTGGGGAGCCAAAAACATTCAGTACTTC
cdr3_aa: CSVEDWGAKNIQYF
clone_size: many
v_call: TRBV29-1
j_call: TRBJ2-4
d_call: NA